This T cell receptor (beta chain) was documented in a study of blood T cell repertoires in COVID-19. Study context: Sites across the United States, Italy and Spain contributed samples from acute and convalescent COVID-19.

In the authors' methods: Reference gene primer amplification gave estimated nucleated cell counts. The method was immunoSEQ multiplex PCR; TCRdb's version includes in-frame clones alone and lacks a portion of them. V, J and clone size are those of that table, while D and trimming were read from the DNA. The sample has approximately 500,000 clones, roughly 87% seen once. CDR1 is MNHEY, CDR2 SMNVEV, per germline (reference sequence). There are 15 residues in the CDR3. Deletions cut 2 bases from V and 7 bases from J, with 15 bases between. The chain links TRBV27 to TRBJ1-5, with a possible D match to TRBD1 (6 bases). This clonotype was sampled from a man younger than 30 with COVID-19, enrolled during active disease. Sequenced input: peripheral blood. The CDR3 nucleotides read TGTGCCAGCAGTTTAGGGGGGGGCGCCGGGCAGCCCCAGCATTTT. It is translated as CASSLGGGAGQPQHF.